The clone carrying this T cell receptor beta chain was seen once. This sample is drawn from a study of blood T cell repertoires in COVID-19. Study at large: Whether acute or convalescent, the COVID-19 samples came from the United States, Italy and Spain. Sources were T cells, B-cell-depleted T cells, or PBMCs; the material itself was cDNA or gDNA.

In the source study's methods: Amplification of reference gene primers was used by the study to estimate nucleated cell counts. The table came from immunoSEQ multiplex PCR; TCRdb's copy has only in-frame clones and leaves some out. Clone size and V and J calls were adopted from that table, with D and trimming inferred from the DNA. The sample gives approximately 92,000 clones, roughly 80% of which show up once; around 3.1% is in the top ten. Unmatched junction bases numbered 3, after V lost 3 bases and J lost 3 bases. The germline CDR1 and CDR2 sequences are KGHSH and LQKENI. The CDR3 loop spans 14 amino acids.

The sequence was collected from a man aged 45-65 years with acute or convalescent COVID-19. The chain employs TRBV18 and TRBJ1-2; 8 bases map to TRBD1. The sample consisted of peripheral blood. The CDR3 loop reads CASSPETGDYGYTF. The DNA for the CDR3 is TGTGCCAGCTCACCGGAGACAGGGGACTATGGCTACACCTTC.